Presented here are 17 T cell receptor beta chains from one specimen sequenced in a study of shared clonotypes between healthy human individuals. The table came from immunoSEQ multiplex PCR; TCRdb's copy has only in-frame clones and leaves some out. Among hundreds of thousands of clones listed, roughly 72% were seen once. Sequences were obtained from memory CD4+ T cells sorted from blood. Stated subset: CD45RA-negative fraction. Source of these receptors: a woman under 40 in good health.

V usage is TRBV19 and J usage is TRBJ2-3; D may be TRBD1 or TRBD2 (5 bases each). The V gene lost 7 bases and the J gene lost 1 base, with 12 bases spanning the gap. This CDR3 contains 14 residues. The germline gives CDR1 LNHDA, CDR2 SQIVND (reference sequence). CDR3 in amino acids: CASNPGTGTDTQYF. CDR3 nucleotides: TGTGCCAGTAATCCCGGGACGGGCACAGATACGCAGTATTTT.

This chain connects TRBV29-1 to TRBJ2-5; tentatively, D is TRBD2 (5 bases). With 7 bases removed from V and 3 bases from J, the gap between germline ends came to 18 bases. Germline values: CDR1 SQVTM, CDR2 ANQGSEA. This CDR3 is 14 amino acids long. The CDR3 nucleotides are TGCAGCGGAGGTGGTGGGAGAGGGAAAGAGACCCAGTACTTC. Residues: CSGGGGRGKETQYF.

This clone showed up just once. The CDR3, as DNA: TGTGCCAGCAGTCCTAAGACAGGGAGTGAAAAACTGTTTTTT. This gives the protein CASSPKTGSEKLFF. This chain joins TRBV27 and TRBJ1-4, with 7 nucleotides matching TRBD1. Germline values: CDR1 MNHEY, CDR2 SMNVEV (reference sequence). The CDR3 has 14 residues. V lost 5 bases and J lost 7; bases outside the gene matches: 7.

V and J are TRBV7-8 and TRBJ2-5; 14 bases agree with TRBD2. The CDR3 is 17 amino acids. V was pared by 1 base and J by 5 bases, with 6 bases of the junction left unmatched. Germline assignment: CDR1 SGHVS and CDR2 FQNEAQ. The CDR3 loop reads CASSLVRLAGGVETQYF. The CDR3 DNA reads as TGTGCCAGCAGCTTAGTAAGACTAGCGGGAGGGGTTGAGACCCAGTACTTC.

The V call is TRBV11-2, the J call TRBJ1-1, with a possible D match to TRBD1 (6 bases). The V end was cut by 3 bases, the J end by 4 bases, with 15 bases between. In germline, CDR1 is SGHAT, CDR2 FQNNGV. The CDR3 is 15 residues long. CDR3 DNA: TGTGCCAGCAGCTTCCGGGCAGGGGTGGGCACTGAAGCTTTCTTT. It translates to CASSFRAGVGTEAFF. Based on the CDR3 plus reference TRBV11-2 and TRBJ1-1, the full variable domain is EAGVAQSPRYKIIEKRQSVAFWCNPISGHATLYWYQQILGQGPKLLIQFQNNGVVDDSQLPKDRFSAERLKGVDSTLKIQPAKLEDSAVYLCASSFRAGVGTEAFFGQGTRLTVV.

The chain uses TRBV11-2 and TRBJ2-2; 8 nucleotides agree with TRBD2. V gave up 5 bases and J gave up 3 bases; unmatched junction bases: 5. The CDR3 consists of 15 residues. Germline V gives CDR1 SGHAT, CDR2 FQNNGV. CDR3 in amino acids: CASSTRAGDTGELFF. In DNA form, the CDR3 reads TGTGCCAGCAGCACACGAGCGGGAGACACCGGGGAGCTGTTTTTT.

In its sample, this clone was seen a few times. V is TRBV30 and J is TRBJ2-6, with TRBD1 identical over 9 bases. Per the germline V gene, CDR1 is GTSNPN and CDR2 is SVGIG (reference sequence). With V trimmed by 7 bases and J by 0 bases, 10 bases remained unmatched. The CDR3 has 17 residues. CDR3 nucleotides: TGTGCCTATCTCACCGGGACAGGGAGCTCTGGGGCCAACGTCCTGACTTTC. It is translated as CAYLTGTGSSGANVLTF.

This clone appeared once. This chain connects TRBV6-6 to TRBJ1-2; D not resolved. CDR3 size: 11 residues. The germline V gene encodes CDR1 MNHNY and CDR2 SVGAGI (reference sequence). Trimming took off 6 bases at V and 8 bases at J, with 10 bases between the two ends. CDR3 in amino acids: CASRRMGGYTF. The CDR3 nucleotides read TGTGCCAGCAGACGGATGGGAGGCTACACCTTC.

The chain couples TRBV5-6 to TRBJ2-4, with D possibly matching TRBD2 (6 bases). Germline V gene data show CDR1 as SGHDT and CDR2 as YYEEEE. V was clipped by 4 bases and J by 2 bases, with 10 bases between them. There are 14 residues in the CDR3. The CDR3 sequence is CASSVEGTKNIQYF. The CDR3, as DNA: TGTGCCAGCAGCGTGGAGGGAACCAAAAACATTCAGTACTTC.

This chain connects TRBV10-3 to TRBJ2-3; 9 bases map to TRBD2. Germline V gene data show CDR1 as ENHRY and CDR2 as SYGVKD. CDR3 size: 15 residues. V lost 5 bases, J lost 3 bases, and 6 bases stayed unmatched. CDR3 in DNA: TGTGCCATCAGTCTAGCGGGACTATTTACAGATACGCAGTATTTT. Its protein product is CAISLAGLFTDTQYF.

The CDR3 loop reads CASSLRGPSYEQYF. The CDR3 region has the DNA TGTGCCAGCAGTTTGCGAGGTCCTTCCTACGAGCAGTACTTC. J is TRBJ2-7 and V is TRBV28; D is undetermined. V lost 3 bases and J lost 1, with 10 bases in between. Germline lookup yields CDR1 MDHEN and CDR2 SYDVKM. This CDR3 region has 14 residues.

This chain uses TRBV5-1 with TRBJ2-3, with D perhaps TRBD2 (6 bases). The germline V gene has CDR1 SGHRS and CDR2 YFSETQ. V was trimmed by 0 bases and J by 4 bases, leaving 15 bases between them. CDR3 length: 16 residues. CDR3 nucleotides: TGCGCCAGCAGCTTGGCTAACGGGCCGGGGGCAGATACGCAGTATTTT. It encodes CASSLANGPGADTQYF.

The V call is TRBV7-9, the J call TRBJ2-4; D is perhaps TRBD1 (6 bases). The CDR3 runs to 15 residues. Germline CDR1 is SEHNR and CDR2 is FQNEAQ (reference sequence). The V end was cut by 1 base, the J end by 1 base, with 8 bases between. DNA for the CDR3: TGTGCCAGCAGCTTAGGGGACACCGCCAAAAACATTCAGTACTTC. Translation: CASSLGDTAKNIQYF. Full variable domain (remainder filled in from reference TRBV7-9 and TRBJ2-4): DTGVSQNPRHKITKRGQNVTFRCDPISEHNRLYWYRQTLGQGPEFLTYFQNEAQLEKSRLLSDRFSAERPKGSFSTLEIQRTEQGDSAMYLCASSLGDTAKNIQYFGAGTRLSVL.

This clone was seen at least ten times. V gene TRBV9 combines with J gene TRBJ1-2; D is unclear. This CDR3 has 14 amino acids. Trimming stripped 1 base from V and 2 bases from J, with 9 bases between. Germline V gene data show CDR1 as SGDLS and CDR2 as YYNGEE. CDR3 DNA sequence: TGTGCCAGCAGCGTATCCGGGAACAACTATGGCTACACCTTC. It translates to CASSVSGNNYGYTF.

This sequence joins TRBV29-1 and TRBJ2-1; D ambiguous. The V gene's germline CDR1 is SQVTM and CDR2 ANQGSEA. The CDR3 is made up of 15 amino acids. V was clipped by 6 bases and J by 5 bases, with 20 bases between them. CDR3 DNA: TGCAGCGTAGTCGCGTGGGCGGCAGCTGACAATGAGCAGTTCTTC. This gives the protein CSVVAWAAADNEQFF.

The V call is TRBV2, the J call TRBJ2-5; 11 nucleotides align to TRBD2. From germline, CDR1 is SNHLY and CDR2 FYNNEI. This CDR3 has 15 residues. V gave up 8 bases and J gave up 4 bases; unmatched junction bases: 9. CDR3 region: CASSPALAGAETQYF. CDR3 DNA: TGTGCCAGCTCGCCAGCACTAGCGGGAGCAGAGACCCAGTACTTC.

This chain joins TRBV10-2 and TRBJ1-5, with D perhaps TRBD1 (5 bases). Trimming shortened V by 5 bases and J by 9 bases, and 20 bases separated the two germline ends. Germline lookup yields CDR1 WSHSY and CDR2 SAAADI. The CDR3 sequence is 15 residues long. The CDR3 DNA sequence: TGCGCCAGCAGTAGGGACGGAGGCTCATTGTTGCCCCAGCATTTT. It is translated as CASSRDGGSLLPQHF.